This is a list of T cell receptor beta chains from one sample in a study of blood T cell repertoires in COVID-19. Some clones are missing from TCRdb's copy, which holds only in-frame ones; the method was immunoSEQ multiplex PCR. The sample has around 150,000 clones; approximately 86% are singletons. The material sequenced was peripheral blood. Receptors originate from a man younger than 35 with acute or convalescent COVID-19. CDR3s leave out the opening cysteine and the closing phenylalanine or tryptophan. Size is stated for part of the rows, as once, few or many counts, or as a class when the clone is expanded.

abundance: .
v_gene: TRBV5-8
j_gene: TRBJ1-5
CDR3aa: ASSLGDTGFNQPQH

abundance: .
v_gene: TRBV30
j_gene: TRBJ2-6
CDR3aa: AWAGVGRVPGANVLT

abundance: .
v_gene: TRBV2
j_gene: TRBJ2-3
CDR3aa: ASSVGTRAWDTQY

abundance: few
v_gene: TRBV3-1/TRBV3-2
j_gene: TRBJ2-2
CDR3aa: ASSQVTSLSGNTGELF

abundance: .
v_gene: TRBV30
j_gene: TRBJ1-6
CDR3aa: AWSVRGGESPLH

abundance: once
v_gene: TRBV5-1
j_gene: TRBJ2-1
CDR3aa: ASSLARANNNEQF

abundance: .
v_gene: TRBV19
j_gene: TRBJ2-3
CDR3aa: ASSPARGDTQY

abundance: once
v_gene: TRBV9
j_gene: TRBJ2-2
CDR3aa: ASSVATSTTGELF

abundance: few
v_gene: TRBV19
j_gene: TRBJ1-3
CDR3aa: ASSSPGQESGNTIY

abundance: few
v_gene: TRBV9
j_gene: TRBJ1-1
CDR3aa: ASSGRTGYTEAF

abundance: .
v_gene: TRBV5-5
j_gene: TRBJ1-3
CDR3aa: ASSPTGTGTGNTIY

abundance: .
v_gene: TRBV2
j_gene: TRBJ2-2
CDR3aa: ASSRTGGGKQTGELF

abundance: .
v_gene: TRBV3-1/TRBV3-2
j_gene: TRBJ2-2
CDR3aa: ASSRQYTGELF

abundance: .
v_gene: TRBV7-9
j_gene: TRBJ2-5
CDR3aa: ASSLVGQKETQY

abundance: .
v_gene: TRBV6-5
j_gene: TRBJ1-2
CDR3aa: ASRVQGDYGYT

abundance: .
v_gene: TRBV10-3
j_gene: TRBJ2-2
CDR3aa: AIKKSGGSTGELF

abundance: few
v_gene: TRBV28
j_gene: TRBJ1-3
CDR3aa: ASLDREGNTIY

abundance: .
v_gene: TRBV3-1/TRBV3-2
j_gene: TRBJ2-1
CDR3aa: ASSPYSGGARNEQF

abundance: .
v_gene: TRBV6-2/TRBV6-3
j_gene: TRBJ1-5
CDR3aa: ASSYLRGQGQPQH

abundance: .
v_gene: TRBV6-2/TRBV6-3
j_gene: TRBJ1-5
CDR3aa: ASSYWEVRGFQPQH

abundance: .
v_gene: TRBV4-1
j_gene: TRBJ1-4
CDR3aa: ASSRQTTNEKLF

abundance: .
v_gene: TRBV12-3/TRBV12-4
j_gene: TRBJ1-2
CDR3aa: ASDGAGGSGYT

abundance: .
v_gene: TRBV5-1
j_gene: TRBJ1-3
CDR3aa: ASSLGSGQGAGGNTIY

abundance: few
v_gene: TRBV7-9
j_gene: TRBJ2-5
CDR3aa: ASGQGQETQY

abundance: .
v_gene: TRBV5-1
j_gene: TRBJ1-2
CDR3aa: ASSLGAGLNYGYT

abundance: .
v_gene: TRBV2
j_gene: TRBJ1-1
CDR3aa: ASRATNGEAF

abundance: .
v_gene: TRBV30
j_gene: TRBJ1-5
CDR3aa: AWSASNSNQPQH

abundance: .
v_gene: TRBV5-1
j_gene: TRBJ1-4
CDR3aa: ASSMRVGLDEKLF

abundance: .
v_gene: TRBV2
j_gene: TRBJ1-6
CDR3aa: ASSENGPASPLH

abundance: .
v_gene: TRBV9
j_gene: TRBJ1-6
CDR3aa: ASSVAIQTNSPLH

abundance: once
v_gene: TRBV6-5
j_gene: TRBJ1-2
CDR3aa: ASSYSRTGGLYGYT

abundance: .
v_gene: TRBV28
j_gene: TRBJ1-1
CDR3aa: ASSLPGQGILAEAF

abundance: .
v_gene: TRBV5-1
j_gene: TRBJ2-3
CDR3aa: ASSLAAGGSDTQY

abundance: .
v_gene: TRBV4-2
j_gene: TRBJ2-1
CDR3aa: ASSQSRGYEQF

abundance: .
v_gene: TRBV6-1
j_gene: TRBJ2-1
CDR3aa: ASSEVLAGGNEQF

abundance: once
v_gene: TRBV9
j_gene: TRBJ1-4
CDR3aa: ASSPSIRYNEKLF

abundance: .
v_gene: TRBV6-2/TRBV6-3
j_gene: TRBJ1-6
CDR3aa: ASSTSRPGGFYNSPLH

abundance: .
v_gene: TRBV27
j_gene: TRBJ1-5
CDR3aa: ASSENSGNQPQH

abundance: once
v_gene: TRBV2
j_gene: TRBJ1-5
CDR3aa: ASSEPLERQPQH

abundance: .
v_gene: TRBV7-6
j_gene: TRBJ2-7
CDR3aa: ASSLAGTGGYEQY

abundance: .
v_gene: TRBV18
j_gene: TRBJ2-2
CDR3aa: ASSPEFGGGAGTGELF